The TCR beta chain described here comes from a study of blood T cells in healthy people across ages. They isolated at least 7 million PBMCs from each sample. A minimum of 6 micrograms of total RNA was extracted per sample. This clonotype was picked up a small number of times. The authors ran a second PCR of about 6 to 12 cycles using a sample-barcoded 5' primer and a J-beta primer mix. TCRdb analysed the 5' RACE reads with MiXCR anew, one entry per CDR3 protein. The sample includes some 1,800,000 distinct CDR3 sequences, about two fifths of them seen just once. This receptor was taken from a human donor in good health. The source material was blood.

The CDR3 loop reads CASSQVGTEGQPQHF. CDR3 in DNA: TGTGCCAGCAGCCAAGTTGGGACAGAAGGACAGCCCCAGCATTTT. The chain employs TRBV4-2 and TRBJ1-5; 7 nucleotides match TRBD1. The germline V gene has CDR1 LGHNA and CDR2 YNFKEQ. This CDR3 contains 15 residues. V dropped 1 base and J dropped 7; count of bases not matched to a gene: 7.